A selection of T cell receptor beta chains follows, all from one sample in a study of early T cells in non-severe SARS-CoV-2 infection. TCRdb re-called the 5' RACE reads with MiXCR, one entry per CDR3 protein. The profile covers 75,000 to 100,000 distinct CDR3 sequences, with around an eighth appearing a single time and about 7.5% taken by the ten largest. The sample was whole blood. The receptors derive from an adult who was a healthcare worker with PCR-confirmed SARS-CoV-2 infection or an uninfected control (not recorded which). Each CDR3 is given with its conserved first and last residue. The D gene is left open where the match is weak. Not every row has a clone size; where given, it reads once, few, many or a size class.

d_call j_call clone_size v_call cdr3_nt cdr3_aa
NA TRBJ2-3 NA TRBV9 TGTGCCAGCAGCGTAGAGGCCGGGGGAGATACGCAGTATTTT CASSVEAGGDTQYF
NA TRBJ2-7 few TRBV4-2 TGTGCCAGCAGCCCCCAGGAAACAGGCTTCTCCTACGAGCAGTACTTC CASSPQETGFSYEQYF
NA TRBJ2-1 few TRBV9 TGTGCCAGCAGCCTGGACCGCCTTGAAGATGAGCAGCTCTTC CASSLDRLEDEQLF
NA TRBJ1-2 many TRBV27 TGTGCCAGTGGGAGGCGGGGGCTTATTTATGGCTACACCTTC CASGRRGLIYGYTF
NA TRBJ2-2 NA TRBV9 TGTGCCAGCAGCACTAACACCGGGGAGCTGTTTTTT CASSTNTGELFF
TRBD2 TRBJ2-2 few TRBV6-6 TGTGCCAGCAGTCCTACCGACGCGGGAGGCACCGGGGAGCTGTTTTTT CASSPTDAGGTGELFF
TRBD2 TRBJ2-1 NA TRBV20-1 TGCAGTCTCCCGGGACTAGCGTGGAATGAGCAGTTCTTC CSLPGLAWNEQFF
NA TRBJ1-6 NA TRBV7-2 TGTGCCAGCAGCTTACGTCACGCGAAGACGAATTCATCCCTCCACTTT CASSLRHAKTNSSLHF
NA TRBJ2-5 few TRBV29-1 TGCAGCGGCGGGAATCGGGTAGGGGAGACCCAGTACTTC CSGGNRVGETQYF
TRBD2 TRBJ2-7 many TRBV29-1 TGCAGCGTGATGGGACTAGCGGGAGAACCCTACGAGCAGTACTTC CSVMGLAGEPYEQYF
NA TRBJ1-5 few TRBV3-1 TGTGCCAGCAGCCAACGCGGGCTGGGCCAGCCCCAGCATTTT CASSQRGLGQPQHF
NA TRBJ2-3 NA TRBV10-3 TGTGCCACCACGTCCGCAACGATAGATACGCAGTATTTT CATTSATIDTQYF
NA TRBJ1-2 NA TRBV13 TGTGCCTCAAGGGGCGGCTACACCTTC CASRGGYTF
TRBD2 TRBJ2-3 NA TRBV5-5 TGTGCCAGCAGTCCTAGTAGCGGGAGGTTTCAAGATACGCAGTATTTT CASSPSSGRFQDTQYF
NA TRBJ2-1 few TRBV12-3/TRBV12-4 TGTGCCAGCAGTATCCTCTACAATGAGCAGTTCTTC CASSILYNEQFF
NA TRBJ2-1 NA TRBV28 TGTGCCAGCAGTCAGACTGCCCGTTCCTACAATGAGCAGTTCTTC CASSQTARSYNEQFF
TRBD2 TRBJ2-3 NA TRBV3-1 TGTGCCAGCAGCCAAGGAATGGCGGGAGCAGATACGCAGTATTTT CASSQGMAGADTQYF
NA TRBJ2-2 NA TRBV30 TGTGCCTGGTCGGGAGCACTGCACCCCGGGGAGCTGTTTTTT CAWSGALHPGELFF
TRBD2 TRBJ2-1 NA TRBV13 TGTGCCAGCAGCCTCACCTGGACTAGCGGTTACAATGAGCAGTTCTTC CASSLTWTSGYNEQFF
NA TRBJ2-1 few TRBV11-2 TGTGCCAGCAGCCACCTGGTAGGGTACAATGAGCAGTTCTTC CASSHLVGYNEQFF
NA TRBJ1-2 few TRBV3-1 TGTGCCAGCAGCCCCGACTATGACACCTACTATGGCTACACCTTC CASSPDYDTYYGYTF
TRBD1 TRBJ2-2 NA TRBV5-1 TGCGCCAGCAGCCAAGGGACAGGATACACCGGGGAGCTGTTTTTT CASSQGTGYTGELFF
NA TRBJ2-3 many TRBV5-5 TGTGCCAGCAGCGGTCTAGAACAGGTAGCAGATACGCAGTATTTT CASSGLEQVADTQYF
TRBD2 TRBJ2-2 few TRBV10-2 TGCGCCAGCAGGTCCCAAGGACTAGCGGGAGAGGGCGGGGAGCTGTTTTTT CASRSQGLAGEGGELFF
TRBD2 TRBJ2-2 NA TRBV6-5 TGTGCCAGCAGGGTGACTAGCGGGAGCACCGGGGAGCTGTTTTTT CASRVTSGSTGELFF
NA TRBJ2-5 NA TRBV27 TGTGCCAGCAGTTTCGGCCCGCAAGAGACCCAGTACTTC CASSFGPQETQYF
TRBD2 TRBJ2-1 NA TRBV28 TGTGCCAGCAGGGGTGGGACTAGCGGGGGTATCTACAATGAGCAGTTCTTC CASRGGTSGGIYNEQFF
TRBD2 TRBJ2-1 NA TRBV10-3 TGTGCCATCAGGCCGGCTAGCGGGAGTCATGAGCAGTTCTTC CAIRPASGSHEQFF
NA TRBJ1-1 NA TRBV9 TGTGCCAGCAGCCCGGGACCTTCTCTCGTGGCAGCCAGAGCTTTCTTT CASSPGPSLVAARAFF
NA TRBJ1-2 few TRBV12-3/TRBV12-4 TGTGCCAGCAGTTTGAGGTGGGGGCGTGGAGATGGCTACACCTTC CASSLRWGRGDGYTF